These T cell receptor beta chains were read from a single sample in a study of blood T cell repertoires in COVID-19. Assay: immunoSEQ multiplex PCR; the TCRdb copy retains only in-frame clones and omits some. The table lists 180,000 or so clones, around 78% of them singletons. The sequencing input was peripheral blood. The receptors were gathered from a woman older than 75 with active or convalescent COVID-19. Each CDR3 is given with its conserved first and last residue. Each record gives: J gene, clone size, D gene, CDR3 length, V gene, CDR3 protein, CDR3 DNA. A D gene is named only where the DNA matches it firmly. Only some rows state a clone size, as once, few, many or a class for expanded clones.

J gene: TRBJ1-1; clone size: -; D gene: -; CDR3 length: 16; V gene: TRBV28; CDR3 protein: CASSRGRIGRHTEAFF; CDR3 DNA: TGTGCCAGCAGTCGCGGTAGGATAGGGAGGCACACTGAAGCTTTCTTT
J gene: TRBJ2-3; clone size: -; D gene: TRBD2; CDR3 length: 17; V gene: TRBV7-9; CDR3 protein: CASSTGLAGGGTDTQYF; CDR3 DNA: TGTGCCAGCAGCACAGGGCTGGCGGGGGGAGGCACAGATACGCAGTATTTT
J gene: TRBJ2-4; clone size: -; D gene: TRBD1; CDR3 length: 16; V gene: TRBV14; CDR3 protein: CASSFRDRGAKNIQYF; CDR3 DNA: TGTGCCAGCAGCTTCCGGGACAGGGGAGCCAAAAACATTCAGTACTTC
J gene: TRBJ1-1; clone size: -; D gene: -; CDR3 length: 13; V gene: TRBV7-9; CDR3 protein: CASTLAGSTEAFF; CDR3 DNA: TGTGCCAGCACCCTTGCGGGGAGCACTGAAGCTTTCTTT
J gene: TRBJ2-1; clone size: -; D gene: TRBD2; CDR3 length: 14; V gene: TRBV3-1/TRBV3-2; CDR3 protein: CASSPRTSGNEQFF; CDR3 DNA: TGTGCCAGCAGCCCGAGGACTAGTGGCAATGAGCAGTTCTTC
J gene: TRBJ2-5; clone size: -; D gene: -; CDR3 length: 14; V gene: TRBV5-1; CDR3 protein: CASSLVTDQETQYF; CDR3 DNA: TGCGCCAGCAGCTTGGTGACAGACCAAGAGACCCAGTACTTC
J gene: TRBJ2-7; clone size: -; D gene: TRBD1; CDR3 length: 15; V gene: TRBV28; CDR3 protein: CASTSGQGLSYEQYF; CDR3 DNA: TGTGCCAGCACCTCGGGACAGGGTCTTTCCTACGAGCAGTACTTC
J gene: TRBJ2-3; clone size: -; D gene: -; CDR3 length: 14; V gene: TRBV3-1/TRBV3-2; CDR3 protein: CASSLGTGPDTQYF; CDR3 DNA: TGTGCCAGCAGCCTCGGTACAGGGCCAGATACGCAGTATTTT
J gene: TRBJ2-3; clone size: -; D gene: -; CDR3 length: 13; V gene: TRBV6-1; CDR3 protein: CASSEWPTDTQYF; CDR3 DNA: TGTGCCAGCAGTGAATGGCCCACAGATACGCAGTATTTT
J gene: TRBJ1-2; clone size: -; D gene: TRBD1; CDR3 length: 16; V gene: TRBV3-1/TRBV3-2; CDR3 protein: CASRKTAQGQNYGYTF; CDR3 DNA: TGTGCCAGCAGAAAAACGGCACAGGGACAGAACTATGGCTACACCTTC
J gene: TRBJ2-5; clone size: -; D gene: -; CDR3 length: 13; V gene: TRBV9; CDR3 protein: CASSGSGLETQYF; CDR3 DNA: TGTGCCAGCAGCGGGTCCGGTCTAGAGACCCAGTACTTC
J gene: TRBJ2-7; clone size: -; D gene: TRBD1; CDR3 length: 16; V gene: TRBV6-5; CDR3 protein: CASSYFPGQGAYEQYF; CDR3 DNA: TGTGCCAGCAGTTACTTTCCGGGACAGGGGGCGTACGAGCAGTACTTC
J gene: TRBJ1-1; clone size: -; D gene: TRBD1; CDR3 length: 14; V gene: TRBV19; CDR3 protein: CASSTGQGYTEAFF; CDR3 DNA: TGTGCCAGTAGTACGGGACAGGGGTACACTGAAGCTTTCTTT
J gene: TRBJ2-3; clone size: -; D gene: -; CDR3 length: 14; V gene: TRBV7-2; CDR3 protein: CASSTDSFADTQYF; CDR3 DNA: TGTGCCAGCAGCACGGACTCTTTCGCAGATACGCAGTATTTT
J gene: TRBJ2-5; clone size: -; D gene: -; CDR3 length: 14; V gene: TRBV5-1; CDR3 protein: CASSSRQGLETQYF; CDR3 DNA: TGCGCCAGCAGCTCCCGACAAGGTTTGGAGACCCAGTACTTC
J gene: TRBJ2-1; clone size: few; D gene: TRBD1; CDR3 length: 15; V gene: TRBV7-9; CDR3 protein: CASSPGQGAHNEQFF; CDR3 DNA: TGTGCCAGCAGCCCGGGACAGGGGGCCCACAATGAGCAGTTCTTC
J gene: TRBJ1-1; clone size: -; D gene: -; CDR3 length: 15; V gene: TRBV5-1; CDR3 protein: CASSGGTALNTEAFF; CDR3 DNA: TGCGCCAGCAGCGGAGGGACTGCCTTGAACACTGAAGCTTTCTTT
J gene: TRBJ2-7; clone size: -; D gene: TRBD1; CDR3 length: 13; V gene: TRBV5-1; CDR3 protein: CASSWDRGREQYF; CDR3 DNA: TGCGCCAGCAGCTGGGACAGGGGGCGTGAGCAGTACTTC
J gene: TRBJ1-1; clone size: -; D gene: -; CDR3 length: 16; V gene: TRBV5-1; CDR3 protein: CASSLAGGAGNTEAFF; CDR3 DNA: TGCGCCAGCAGCTTGGCTGGAGGGGCAGGGAACACTGAAGCTTTCTTT
J gene: TRBJ1-1; clone size: -; D gene: -; CDR3 length: 15; V gene: TRBV3-1/TRBV3-2; CDR3 protein: CASSPLGVLNTEAFF; CDR3 DNA: TGTGCCAGCAGCCCTCTTGGAGTCCTGAACACTGAAGCTTTCTTT
J gene: TRBJ2-2; clone size: -; D gene: TRBD1; CDR3 length: 15; V gene: TRBV4-1; CDR3 protein: CASSHRGEGTGELFF; CDR3 DNA: TGCGCCAGCAGTCACAGGGGCGAGGGGACCGGGGAGCTGTTTTTT
J gene: TRBJ2-5; clone size: once; D gene: TRBD2; CDR3 length: 17; V gene: TRBV7-9; CDR3 protein: CASSLATSGGYQETQYF; CDR3 DNA: TGTGCCAGCAGCTTAGCAACCAGCGGGGGGTACCAAGAGACCCAGTACTTC
J gene: TRBJ2-1; clone size: -; D gene: TRBD2; CDR3 length: 17; V gene: TRBV4-2; CDR3 protein: CASSRSIGGSSYNEQFF; CDR3 DNA: TGTGCCAGCAGCCGCAGTATCGGGGGGAGCTCCTACAATGAGCAGTTCTTC
J gene: TRBJ1-1; clone size: -; D gene: -; CDR3 length: 15; V gene: TRBV2; CDR3 protein: CASTAHSSGVTEAFF; CDR3 DNA: TGTGCCAGCACTGCCCATTCTTCAGGGGTTACTGAAGCTTTCTTT
J gene: TRBJ2-7; clone size: -; D gene: TRBD1; CDR3 length: 15; V gene: TRBV18; CDR3 protein: CASSPRGTGLTKQYF; CDR3 DNA: TGTGCCAGCTCACCACGCGGGACAGGGTTAACGAAGCAGTACTTC
J gene: TRBJ2-7; clone size: -; D gene: TRBD2; CDR3 length: 15; V gene: TRBV9; CDR3 protein: CASSVVAGGSYEQYF; CDR3 DNA: TGTGCCAGCAGCGTAGTAGCGGGGGGCTCCTACGAGCAGTACTTC
J gene: TRBJ1-3; clone size: -; D gene: -; CDR3 length: 15; V gene: TRBV9; CDR3 protein: CASSPTVGAGNTIYF; CDR3 DNA: TGTGCCAGCAGCCCGACAGTAGGGGCTGGAAACACCATATATTTT
J gene: TRBJ2-2; clone size: -; D gene: -; CDR3 length: 16; V gene: TRBV7-9; CDR3 protein: CASRSRRVPDTGELFF; CDR3 DNA: TGTGCCAGCAGGTCCAGGCGGGTCCCCGACACCGGGGAGCTGTTTTTT
J gene: TRBJ1-2; clone size: -; D gene: -; CDR3 length: 15; V gene: TRBV18; CDR3 protein: CASSRNAQGNYGYTF; CDR3 DNA: TGTGCCAGCTCACGCAATGCGCAGGGGAACTATGGCTACACCTTC
J gene: TRBJ1-1; clone size: few; D gene: TRBD1; CDR3 length: 16; V gene: TRBV3-1/TRBV3-2; CDR3 protein: CASSPIRGRGPTEAFF; CDR3 DNA: TGTGCCAGCAGCCCGATTCGTGGCAGGGGGCCCACTGAAGCTTTCTTT
J gene: TRBJ2-1; clone size: -; D gene: -; CDR3 length: 13; V gene: TRBV4-3; CDR3 protein: CASSQDIVNEQFF; CDR3 DNA: TGCGCCAGCAGCCAAGATATAGTCAATGAGCAGTTCTTC
J gene: TRBJ1-4; clone size: -; D gene: TRBD1; CDR3 length: 14; V gene: TRBV6-5; CDR3 protein: CASRSTGGNEKLFF; CDR3 DNA: TGTGCCAGCAGGTCGACAGGGGGGAATGAAAAACTGTTTTTT
J gene: TRBJ1-5; clone size: few; D gene: -; CDR3 length: 18; V gene: TRBV21-1; CDR3 protein: CASRKSGTGAYSNQPQHF; CDR3 DNA: TGTGCCAGCAGGAAATCGGGGACAGGGGCGTATAGCAATCAGCCCCAGCATTTT
J gene: TRBJ2-2; clone size: -; D gene: -; CDR3 length: 16; V gene: TRBV6-4; CDR3 protein: CASSEFRTANTGELFF; CDR3 DNA: TGTGCCAGCAGTGAATTTAGGACAGCGAACACCGGGGAGCTGTTTTTT
J gene: TRBJ2-5; clone size: -; D gene: TRBD2; CDR3 length: 16; V gene: TRBV7-7; CDR3 protein: CASSLVWLAGGETQYF; CDR3 DNA: TGTGCCAGCAGCTTAGTATGGCTAGCGGGGGGGGAGACCCAGTACTTC
J gene: TRBJ2-2; clone size: -; D gene: -; CDR3 length: 15; V gene: TRBV28; CDR3 protein: CASSSWTANTGELFF; CDR3 DNA: TGTGCCAGCAGTTCATGGACAGCGAACACCGGGGAGCTGTTTTTT
J gene: TRBJ1-5; clone size: few; D gene: TRBD1; CDR3 length: 13; V gene: TRBV7-8; CDR3 protein: CASSPGQVGPQHF; CDR3 DNA: TGTGCCAGCAGCCCCGGACAGGTAGGGCCCCAGCATTTT
J gene: TRBJ1-3; clone size: -; D gene: -; CDR3 length: 15; V gene: TRBV4-3; CDR3 protein: CASSNTGFSGNTIYF; CDR3 DNA: TGCGCCAGCAGCAACACAGGATTCTCTGGAAACACCATATATTTT
J gene: TRBJ1-2; clone size: many; D gene: -; CDR3 length: 16; V gene: TRBV4-1; CDR3 protein: CASRPEGAANFYGYTF; CDR3 DNA: TGCGCCAGCCGACCCGAAGGGGCAGCGAATTTCTATGGCTACACCTTC
J gene: TRBJ1-1; clone size: -; D gene: -; CDR3 length: 16; V gene: TRBV7-2; CDR3 protein: CASSLDRAARNTEAFF; CDR3 DNA: TGTGCCAGCAGCTTAGACAGGGCTGCACGGAACACTGAAGCTTTCTTT
J gene: TRBJ1-3; clone size: -; D gene: -; CDR3 length: 13; V gene: TRBV19; CDR3 protein: CATGLDSGNTIYF; CDR3 DNA: TGTGCCACCGGGTTGGACTCTGGAAACACCATATATTTT
J gene: TRBJ1-1; clone size: -; D gene: -; CDR3 length: 15; V gene: TRBV28; CDR3 protein: CASSFPGGRLTEAFF; CDR3 DNA: TGTGCCAGCAGTTTTCCGGGGGGGAGGCTCACTGAAGCTTTCTTT
J gene: TRBJ2-7; clone size: -; D gene: TRBD1; CDR3 length: 14; V gene: TRBV5-5; CDR3 protein: CASSGRDRGYEQYF; CDR3 DNA: TGTGCCAGCAGCGGCCGGGACAGGGGTTACGAGCAGTACTTC
J gene: TRBJ2-7; clone size: -; D gene: TRBD2; CDR3 length: 17; V gene: TRBV7-9; CDR3 protein: CASSILAGGPKSYEQYF; CDR3 DNA: TGTGCCAGCAGCATATTAGCGGGGGGGCCAAAATCCTACGAGCAGTACTTC